This is a list of T cell receptor beta chains from one sample in a study of blood T cell repertoires in COVID-19. TCRdb's copy holds only in-frame clones and misses some; the assay was immunoSEQ multiplex PCR. The repertoire holds around 140,000 clones, with around 80% as singletons. Sequencing was performed on PBMCs or T cells enriched from blood (not recorded which). The source of these receptors is a man aged 40-55 years with acute COVID-19. CDR3s include the opening cysteine and the closing phenylalanine or tryptophan. D genes are given only for firm matches. Size tells how often a clone was seen (once, few, many) or the class of an expanded clone, and some rows leave it out.

J gene: TRBJ2-1
V gene: TRBV7-2
D gene: TRBD2
clone size: .
CDR3 protein: CASIVGLAGGNEQFF
CDR3 DNA: TGTGCCAGCATCGTAGGACTAGCGGGAGGCAATGAGCAGTTCTTC

J gene: TRBJ2-7
V gene: TRBV28
D gene: .
clone size: .
CDR3 protein: CATGTGSSYEQYF
CDR3 DNA: TGTGCCACCGGGACTGGGAGCTCCTACGAGCAGTACTTC

J gene: TRBJ2-1
V gene: TRBV4-1
D gene: TRBD2
clone size: .
CDR3 protein: CASSLSAGANEQFF
CDR3 DNA: TGCGCCAGCAGCCTATCGGCGGGAGCAAATGAGCAGTTCTTC

J gene: TRBJ1-5
V gene: TRBV7-9
D gene: .
clone size: few
CDR3 protein: CASSLAPGQPQHF
CDR3 DNA: TGTGCCAGCAGCTTAGCCCCAGGACAGCCCCAGCATTTT

J gene: TRBJ2-1
V gene: TRBV7-2
D gene: .
clone size: few
CDR3 protein: CASSLRDFDNEQFF
CDR3 DNA: TGTGCCAGCAGCCTCCGGGACTTCGACAATGAGCAGTTCTTC

J gene: TRBJ2-7
V gene: TRBV6-4
D gene: TRBD2
clone size: .
CDR3 protein: CASSEFDSGEMYF
CDR3 DNA: TGTGCCAGCAGTGAATTCGACAGCGGGGAAATGTACTTC

J gene: TRBJ2-7
V gene: TRBV7-9
D gene: .
clone size: .
CDR3 protein: CASSLGTPLDDEQYF
CDR3 DNA: TGTGCCAGCAGCTTAGGGACACCACTGGACGACGAGCAGTACTTC

J gene: TRBJ2-7
V gene: TRBV5-8
D gene: TRBD1
clone size: .
CDR3 protein: CASSLPPGQGNIYEQYF
CDR3 DNA: TGTGCCAGCAGCTTACCTCCGGGACAGGGAAACATTTACGAGCAGTACTTC

J gene: TRBJ2-4
V gene: TRBV5-8
D gene: .
clone size: .
CDR3 protein: CASTRGSKKFRGLAKNIQYF
CDR3 DNA: TGTGCCAGCACCAGAGGGAGTAAGAAGTTTAGAGGCCTAGCCAAAAACATTCAGTACTTC

J gene: TRBJ1-6
V gene: TRBV6-5
D gene: TRBD1
clone size: .
CDR3 protein: CASSLQGVDNSPLHF
CDR3 DNA: TGTGCCAGCAGTTTACAGGGGGTGGATAATTCACCCCTCCACTTT